Following are 14 T cell receptor beta chains from one sample sequenced in a study of blood T cell repertoires in COVID-19. Only in-frame clones appear in the TCRdb table, and some are missing; sequencing was by immunoSEQ multiplex PCR. The data contain a few hundred thousand clones, around 81% of them seen just once; the ten biggest clones take up around a sixth. Sequencing input: peripheral blood. These receptor sequences come from a person aged 70 to 80 with COVID-19, enrolled during active disease.

DNA for the CDR3: TGCGCCAGCAGCCTCGAGGACAGGGGTACAGATACGCAGTATTTT. Amino acids: CASSLEDRGTDTQYF. This sequence joins TRBV5-1 and TRBJ2-3; 9 bases are shared with TRBD1. The CDR3 has 15 amino acids. CDR1 SGHRS and CDR2 YFSETQ come from the germline V gene. J gave up 3 bases and V 4 bases, and 6 bases lay outside the gene matches. Full variable domain (missing parts from reference TRBV5-1 and TRBJ2-3): KAGVTQTPRYLIKTRGQQVTLSCSPISGHRSVSWYQQTPGQGLQFLFEYFSETQRNKGNFPGRFSGRQFSNSRSEMNVSTLELGDSALYLCASSLEDRGTDTQYFGPGTRLTVL.

The J gene is TRBJ1-6, the V gene TRBV5-4, with D perhaps matching TRBD1 (6 bases). Trimming cost V 7 bases and J 8 bases, with 28 bases left between them. The CDR3 length is 18 residues. Germline CDR1 reads SGHNT; CDR2 reads YYREEE (reference sequence). CDR3 DNA sequence: TGTGCCAGCCTTGCCGTGCTCCCCGCCGGGGGGCTCTATTCACCCCTCCACTTT. Amino acids: CASLAVLPAGGLYSPLHF. Full variable domain (missing parts from reference TRBV5-4 and TRBJ1-6): ETGVTQSPTHLIKTRGQQVTLRCSSQSGHNTVSWYQQALGQGPQFIFQYYREEENGRGNFPPRFSGLQFPNYSSELNVNALELDDSALYLCASLAVLPAGGLYSPLHFGNGTRLTVT.

The chain recombines TRBV19 with TRBJ1-1; unclear D gene. V was clipped by 3 bases and J by 1 base, with 3 bases between them. The germline V gene has CDR1 LNHDA and CDR2 SQIVND (reference sequence). The CDR3 extends over 12 amino acids. CDR3 in DNA: TGTGCCAGTAGTATCAGGAACACTGAAGCTTTCTTT. The encoded protein is CASSIRNTEAFF.

The V gene is TRBV28, the J gene TRBJ1-5; no clear D gene. V was shortened by 2 bases and J by 7 bases, with 9 bases between the two germline ends. The CDR3 is 13 residues long. Looked up from germline, CDR1 is MDHEN and CDR2 is SYDVKM. CDR3 sequence reads: CASSLRREQPQHF. The CDR3 DNA sequence: TGTGCCAGCAGTTTACGGCGGGAGCAGCCCCAGCATTTT.

The chain is built from TRBV11-2 and TRBJ1-4; TRBD1 matches at 7 bases. Germline CDR1 and CDR2: SGHAT and FQNNGV. After removal of 5 bases from V and 15 bases from J, the junction contained 15 bases not matched to a gene. CDR3 length: 14 amino acids. The CDR3 sequence: CASSPLTQTGLMFF. CDR3 DNA: TGTGCCAGCAGCCCCTTAACCCAGACAGGGCTTATGTTTTTT.

This clone has just one count. The rearrangement uses TRBV9 and TRBJ1-6, with D unresolved. Germline V gene data show CDR1 as SGDLS and CDR2 as YYNGEE. The CDR3 covers 15 residues. V lost 2 bases and J 7 bases, leaving 13 bases between the germline ends. CDR3 DNA: TGTGCCAGCAGCGTGTGGGCCGCTGGGAATTCACCCCTCCACTTT. Translating gives CASSVWAAGNSPLHF.

Written as DNA, the CDR3 is TGTGCCAGTAAGGCTAGCGGGAGCGCAGATACGCAGTATTTT. Its translation is CASKASGSADTQYF. J is TRBJ2-3 and V is TRBV19; 10 nucleotides match TRBD2. Trimming took 7 bases from V and 4 from J; bases not matched to a gene: 5. The CDR3 loop spans 14 amino acids. Germline-derived CDR1 and CDR2 are LNHDA and SQIVND (reference sequence). Using reference TRBV19 and TRBJ2-3 for the parts outside the CDR3, the full variable domain is DGGITQSPKYLFRKEGQNVTLSCEQNLNHDAMYWYRQDPGQGLRLIYYSQIVNDFQKGDIAEGYSVSREKKESFPLTVTSAQKNPTAFYLCASKASGSADTQYFGPGTRLTVL.

This chain links TRBV11-2 with TRBJ2-1, with D possibly being TRBD1 (6 bases). V gave up 0 bases and J gave up 8 bases, with 17 bases separating them. Germline assignment: CDR1 SGHAT and CDR2 FQNNGV. This CDR3 is 16 amino acids long. DNA for the CDR3: TGTGCCAGCAGCTTAGATCCCCCAGGGGTTTCGGATGAGCAGTTCTTC. Its protein is CASSLDPPGVSDEQFF.

The V call is TRBV9, the J call TRBJ1-6; 7 bases match TRBD1. V trimming: 3 bases; J trimming: 9 bases; junction bases outside the gene matches: 9. This CDR3 is built from 15 residues. Germline V gives CDR1 SGDLS, CDR2 YYNGEE. CDR3 in amino acids: CASSGPGTDSSPLHF. The CDR3 coding sequence is TGTGCCAGCAGCGGACCCGGGACAGACTCTTCACCCCTCCACTTT.

The chain recombines TRBV19 with TRBJ1-1; D unclear. Germline loops: CDR1 LNHDA, CDR2 SQIVND (reference sequence). Trimming left V 7 bases short and J 1 base short, with 10 bases between. The length of the CDR3 is 13 residues. The CDR3 is CASTPRGNTEAFF. The DNA for the CDR3 is TGTGCCAGTACCCCCCGGGGGAACACTGAAGCTTTCTTT.

The chain uses TRBV30 and TRBJ2-1; a possible D gene is TRBD1 (6 bases). CDR1 is GTSNPN, CDR2 SVGIG, per germline (reference sequence). This CDR3 spans 14 amino acids. V was shortened by 0 bases and J by 9 bases, with 15 bases between the two germline ends. This CDR3 reads CAWSVRQVLSEQFF. Here the CDR3 DNA reads TGTGCCTGGAGTGTAAGACAGGTTTTGAGTGAGCAGTTCTTC.

V is TRBV10-3 and J is TRBJ2-7; D gene unclear. Germline CDR1 reads ENHRY; CDR2 reads SYGVKD. V lost 5 bases and J lost 0, with 5 bases in between. The CDR3 is made up of 12 amino acids. The chain's CDR3 is CAISLNSYEQYF. CDR3 DNA sequence: TGTGCCATCAGTCTTAACTCCTACGAGCAGTACTTC.

The CDR3 loop is CASSTGQRAAGYTF. CDR3 DNA sequence: TGTGCCAGCAGCACCGGACAGAGGGCTGCAGGCTACACCTTC. This chain connects TRBV9 to TRBJ1-2; possible D gene TRBD1, 6 bases. Trimming took off 4 bases at V and 8 bases at J, with 18 bases between the two ends. CDR3 length: 14 amino acids. The germline CDR1 and CDR2 sequences are SGDLS and YYNGEE.

J is TRBJ2-1 and V is TRBV6-5, with 11 bases fitting TRBD2. Germline V gene data show CDR1 as MNHEY and CDR2 as SVGAGI. The CDR3 extends over 15 amino acids. V was pared by 6 bases and J by 5 bases, with 6 bases of the junction left unmatched. The CDR3 coding sequence is TGTGCCAGCAGGGTCCTAGCGGGGGGCAACAATGAGCAGTTCTTC. This sequence encodes CASRVLAGGNNEQFF.